These 25 T cell receptor beta chains were all obtained from the same sample, sequenced in a study of identical twins (dated by TCRdb to between 2015 and 2016). Library creation used 5' RACE. The data were produced on an Illumina HiSeq 2000. Through fastp at Q25 and MiXCR, TCRdb rebuilt clones from the public reads, retaining in-frame beta chains. Entries that share a CDR3 protein sequence are merged under the most common genes and DNA. Here the sample has around 450,000 distinct CDR3 sequences; more than 13% occur a single time. The ten largest clones add up to about 0.52% of the sample. This same sample was also taken into another study, of yellow fever vaccine responses in identical twins.

Sequencing was carried out using CD4+ T cells sorted from blood. The receptors were sampled from a woman between 18 and 30 years old in good health.

The sample holds a few counts of this clonotype. The chain joins TRBV7-8 to TRBJ1-4, with D tentatively TRBD1 (5 bases). Deletions cut 2 bases from V and 14 bases from J, with 12 bases between. The CDR3 runs 12 residues. CDR1 is SGHVS, CDR2 FQNEAQ, per germline. The DNA for the CDR3 is TGTGCCAGCAGCTTAAGTAGGGGCAGCCTGTTTTTT. Its protein product is CASSLSRGSLFF.

V and J are TRBV30 and TRBJ1-4, with a weak D call TRBD1 (6 bases). The CDR3 contains 12 residues. Germline V gives CDR1 GTSNPN, CDR2 SVGIG (reference sequence). V was trimmed by 3 bases and J by 8 bases, leaving 10 bases between them. CDR3 residues: CAWRVGAEKLFF. For the CDR3, the DNA is TGTGCCTGGAGAGTGGGGGCGGAAAAACTGTTTTTT. The complete variable domain, with remaining parts taken from reference TRBV30 and TRBJ1-4, reads SQTIHQWPATLVQPVGSPLSLECTVEGTSNPNLYWYRQAAGRGLQLLFYSVGIGQISSEVPQNLSASRPQDRQFILSSKKLLLSDSGFYLCAWRVGAEKLFFGSGTQLSVL.

The chain employs TRBV24-1 and TRBJ1-5; D possibly corresponds to TRBD1 (6 bases). V lost 3 bases and J 6 bases, leaving 8 bases between the germline ends. The CDR3 sequence is 13 residues long. From germline, CDR1 is KGHDR and CDR2 SFDVKD. The CDR3 nucleotides are TGTGCCACCAGTGATCGGGGGGCTCAGCCCCAGCATTTT. Protein: CATSDRGAQPQHF.

This clonotype turned up a few times. This chain uses TRBV30 with TRBJ1-5; the D gene is possibly TRBD1 (6 bases). Germline V gene data show CDR1 as GTSNPN and CDR2 as SVGIG (reference sequence). Trimming shortened V by 3 bases and J by 9 bases, and 18 bases separated the two germline ends. The CDR3 is made up of 14 amino acids. Here the CDR3 DNA reads TGTGCCTGGAGCATAGGGGGGGGCCTTTCGCCCCAGCATTTT. It is translated as CAWSIGGGLSPQHF.

The table lists this clonotype with a few counts. The CDR3 sequence is CASSITHGSYEQYF. In DNA, the CDR3 is TGTGCCAGCAGTATTACACACGGCTCCTACGAGCAGTACTTC. This rearrangement joins TRBV12-3 or TRBV12-4 to TRBJ2-7, with no clear D. Trimming took 5 bases from V and 0 from J, leaving 11 bases between them. The CDR3 length is 14 residues.

DNA of the CDR3: TGTGCCATCAGAACGGGATCGAGCACAGATACGCAGTATTTT. Translated, it gives CAIRTGSSTDTQYF. The rearrangement uses TRBV10-3 and TRBJ2-3; tentative D call: TRBD2 (5 bases). Trimming pared 6 bases from V and 0 bases from J, leaving 10 bases between. Looked up from germline, CDR1 is ENHRY and CDR2 is SYGVKD. This CDR3 comprises 14 residues.

This clonotype was counted only a few times. The genes are TRBV6-1 and TRBJ1-2, with D perhaps matching TRBD1 (5 bases). Germline CDR1 is MNHNS and CDR2 is SASEGT. This CDR3 is 14 amino acids long. V lost 0 bases and J 3 bases, leaving 8 bases between the germline ends. The CDR3 sequence: CASSEAQGDYGYTF. DNA of the CDR3: TGTGCCAGCAGTGAAGCGCAAGGGGACTATGGCTACACCTTC.

This CDR3 is CASSPRAELEQYF. The CDR3 DNA follows: TGTGCCAGCAGCCCTAGGGCAGAGCTCGAGCAGTACTTC. The V gene is TRBV4-2, the J gene TRBJ2-7; D is unclear. This CDR3 contains 13 residues. V was clipped by 4 bases and J by 6 bases, with 13 bases between them. From germline, CDR1 is LGHNA and CDR2 YNFKEQ.

This clonotype was counted only a few times. V usage is TRBV9 and J usage is TRBJ2-7, with D tentatively TRBD1 (5 bases). The CDR3 is made up of 14 amino acids. Germline values: CDR1 SGDLS, CDR2 YYNGEE. The V and J ends lost 0 bases and 2 bases respectively, with 9 bases between them. CDR3 nucleotide sequence: TGTGCCAGCAGCGTAGGGGTCAGGGCCTACGAGCAGTACTTC. Its protein product is CASSVGVRAYEQYF.

The gene calls are TRBV20-1 and TRBJ2-3; 13 bases are a match to TRBD2. Looked up from germline, CDR1 is DFQATT and CDR2 is SNEGSKA (reference sequence). J gave up 1 base and V 6 bases, and 7 bases lay outside the gene matches. CDR3 length equals 16 residues. The CDR3 region is CSATTSGGPGTDTQYF. The CDR3 DNA reads TGCAGTGCCACGACTAGCGGGGGGCCGGGCACAGATACGCAGTATTTT.

This chain links TRBV4-3 with TRBJ2-3, with D uncertain. Trimming took 4 bases from V and 4 from J, leaving 9 bases between them. The CDR3 has 13 amino acids. Germline V CDR1 and CDR2: LGHNA, YSLEER. CDR3 sequence (DNA): TGCGCCAGCAGCCCCGCAAGAGCAGATACGCAGTATTTT. Protein sequence: CASSPARADTQYF.

The table lists this clonotype with a few counts. As DNA, the CDR3 is TGTGCCAGCAGCCCCTTCGGGCGGGGTGAGCAGTTCTTC. Translated: CASSPFGRGEQFF. V and J are TRBV3-1 and TRBJ2-1, with D perhaps TRBD2 (6 bases). Trimming shortened V by 4 bases and J by 9 bases, and 13 bases separated the two germline ends. Germline loops: CDR1 LGHDT, CDR2 YNNKEL (reference sequence). This CDR3 spans 13 amino acids.

This clonotype was found a few times. The chain links TRBV27 to TRBJ2-3; TRBD1 agrees at 7 bases. Germline trimming cut 6 bases from V and 2 bases from J; bases unmatched to any gene: 5. The CDR3 runs to 14 residues. Germline V gene sequence: CDR1 MNHEY, CDR2 SMNVEV (reference sequence). The CDR3 spells CASRATGSTDTQYF. The CDR3 nucleotides read TGTGCCAGCAGGGCGACAGGGTCCACAGATACGCAGTATTTT.

The V gene is TRBV29-1, the J gene TRBJ2-1; possibly TRBD2 for D (7 bases). V was shortened by 3 bases and J by 8 bases, with 14 bases between the two germline ends. This CDR3 is 13 amino acids long. Germline V gene lookup returns CDR1 SQVTM and CDR2 ANQGSEA. CDR3 amino acids: CSVDGGGRDEQFF. Written as DNA, the CDR3 is TGCAGCGTTGATGGGGGGGGCCGGGATGAGCAGTTCTTC.

The chain links TRBV7-9 to TRBJ2-2, with TRBD1 matching 7 bases. Germline V gene lookup returns CDR1 SEHNR and CDR2 FQNEAQ (reference sequence). The ends lost 5 bases at V and 6 bases at J; junction bases unmatched: 9. The CDR3 is 15 residues long. CDR3 residues: CASSPDRAGAGELFF. The CDR3 DNA reads TGTGCCAGCAGCCCAGACAGGGCCGGCGCCGGGGAGCTGTTTTTT. Variable domain in full (rest from reference TRBV7-9 and TRBJ2-2): DTGVSQNPRHKITKRGQNVTFRCDPISEHNRLYWYRQTLGQGPEFLTYFQNEAQLEKSRLLSDRFSAERPKGSFSTLEIQRTEQGDSAMYLCASSPDRAGAGELFFGEGSRLTVL.

The chain is built from TRBV7-2 and TRBJ2-5; 11 bases agree with TRBD2. The germline gives CDR1 SGHTA, CDR2 FQGNSA. The trim removed 5 bases at V and 4 bases at J, leaving 12 bases unmatched. The CDR3 runs 17 residues. CDR3 protein: CASSTTAGTSGGETQYF. CDR3 DNA sequence: TGTGCCAGCAGCACCACTGCCGGGACTAGCGGTGGAGAGACCCAGTACTTC.

A few counts support this clonotype. CDR3 sequence: CASTGGLAGGTGELFF. The CDR3 nucleotides are TGTGCCAGCACAGGGGGACTAGCGGGAGGCACCGGGGAGCTGTTTTTT. V gene TRBV7-2 combines with J gene TRBJ2-2, with 15 bases matching TRBD2. The germline gives CDR1 SGHTA, CDR2 FQGNSA. Trimming cost V 7 bases and J 4 bases; bases outside gene matches: 4. This CDR3 is built from 16 residues.

The chain joins TRBV2 to TRBJ2-6; TRBD2 matches 10 bases. CDR1 is SNHLY and CDR2 is FYNNEI in the germline V gene. V shed 4 bases and J 3 bases; nucleotides not matched to a gene: 3. CDR3 size: 16 residues. The DNA for the CDR3 is TGTGCCAGCAGTGTTACTAGCGGGATTGGGGCCAACGTCCTGACTTTC. Amino acid sequence: CASSVTSGIGANVLTF. Full variable domain (remainder filled in from reference TRBV2 and TRBJ2-6): EPEVTQTPSHQVTQMGQEVILRCVPISNHLYFYWYRQILGQKVEFLVSFYNNEISEKSEIFDDQFSVERPDGSNFTLKIRSTKLEDSAMYFCASSVTSGIGANVLTFGAGSRLTVL.

In this sample, this clonotype turned up once. The DNA for the CDR3 is TGTGCCATCAGTTACAAGGGAGACAATGAGCAGTTCTTC. Protein: CAISYKGDNEQFF. The rearrangement links TRBV10-3 to TRBJ2-1, with D perhaps matching TRBD2 (5 bases). Trimming shortened V by 5 bases and J by 5 bases, and 10 bases separated the two germline ends. The germline V gene has CDR1 ENHRY and CDR2 SYGVKD. This CDR3 is built from 13 residues.

V and J are TRBV5-1 and TRBJ2-7; 9 bases agree with TRBD1. J gave up 0 bases and V 2 bases, and 3 bases lay outside the gene matches. The CDR3 runs 15 residues. Germline loops: CDR1 SGHRS, CDR2 YFSETQ. The CDR3 DNA follows: TGCGCCAGCAGCTTCGGACAGGGGCCCTCCTACGAGCAGTACTTC. Amino acids: CASSFGQGPSYEQYF.

This clonotype was seen a few times. This chain uses TRBV10-3 with TRBJ2-2, with TRBD1 identical over 11 bases. The CDR3 spans 15 residues. Germline V gene lookup returns CDR1 ENHRY and CDR2 SYGVKD. V was clipped by 6 bases and J by 4 bases; unmatched bases: 4. The CDR3 region is CAIRRGQGVTGELFF. The DNA for the CDR3 is TGTGCCATCAGAAGGGGACAGGGGGTCACCGGGGAGCTGTTTTTT.

This clonotype was detected a few times. V and J are TRBV4-2 and TRBJ2-5; 12 bases align to TRBD1. Trimming took 0 bases from V and 5 from J; bases not matched to a gene: 7. From germline, CDR1 is LGHNA and CDR2 YNFKEQ. The CDR3 contains 17 residues. The CDR3 bases are TGTGCCAGCAGCCAAGATTTGGGACAGGGGGCTGTCGAGACCCAGTACTTC. Translating gives CASSQDLGQGAVETQYF.

The gene calls are TRBV7-2 and TRBJ2-7, with 8 bases fitting TRBD2. The V gene end was trimmed by 5 bases and the J gene end by 4 bases; junction bases not matched to a gene: 16. There are 17 residues in the CDR3. Germline CDR1 and CDR2: SGHTA and FQGNSA. CDR3 region: CASSPRGGLGRHYEQYF. CDR3 nucleotides: TGTGCCAGCAGCCCCCGAGGGGGACTAGGGAGACATTACGAGCAGTACTTC.

The CDR3 loop reads CAWTGTNEQFF. The DNA of the CDR3 is TGTGCCTGGACGGGGACCAATGAGCAGTTCTTC. The V gene is TRBV30, the J gene TRBJ2-1, with D perhaps being TRBD1 or TRBD2 (5 bases each). Trimming took off 4 bases at V and 6 bases at J, with 7 bases between the two ends. Germline V gene data show CDR1 as GTSNPN and CDR2 as SVGIG (reference sequence). This CDR3 comprises 11 residues.

The V and J genes are TRBV7-9 and TRBJ2-4; perhaps D is TRBD1 or TRBD2 (5 bases each). The CDR3 extends over 16 amino acids. Trimming cost V 0 bases and J 1 base, with 10 bases left between them. Germline CDR1 and CDR2: SEHNR and FQNEAQ (reference sequence). CDR3 bases: TGTGCCAGCAGCTTAGCCGCGTGGGGGGCCAAAAACATTCAGTACTTC. It encodes CASSLAAWGAKNIQYF.